Sequencing of this T cell receptor beta chain was carried out in a study of cytomegalovirus exposure and HLA in healthy donors. Germline CDR1 is MGHRA and CDR2 is YSYEKL. The CDR3 sequence is 15 residues long. V was clipped by 6 bases and J by 4 bases; unmatched bases: 9. PCR primers comprised 60 Vbeta and 13 Jbeta primers. The data were produced by immunoSEQ multiplex PCR, yet TCRdb's version contains in-frame clones alone and is incomplete. The repertoire includes 200,000 or so clones, around 79% of them detected once, and nearly 0.4% sits in the top ten. There are a few counts of this clone. This clonotype was obtained from a male donor in good health and CMV-seropositive. The sequencing sample was made of PBMCs. The V call is TRBV4-1, the J call TRBJ1-5; 7 bases map to TRBD1. The CDR3 loop reads CASRRFRDSNQPQHF. CDR3 nucleotide sequence: TGCGCCAGCAGACGCTTCCGGGACAGTAATCAGCCCCAGCATTTT.